Following are 27 T cell receptor beta chains from one sample sequenced in a study of spatial heterogeneity in lung cancer. Study-wide points: Expanded intratumoral alpha and beta TCR counts tracked tumor mutation counts.

MiXCR, applied by TCRdb to the 5' RACE reads, yields one record per CDR3 protein. The sample lists around 7,000 distinct CDR3 sequences, around 14% occurring once. The sample's time point: sample taken at primary tumor resection. Their target antigens are unknown. Specimen: lung tumor tissue, collected at surgery. The receptors were sampled from a female donor with early-stage non-small cell lung cancer.

This clonotype is deemed medium-sized. The chain employs TRBV4-3 and TRBJ2-2, with D possibly TRBD1 on 6 matching bases. Germline V gene data show CDR1 as LGHNA and CDR2 as YSLEER. The length of the CDR3 is 15 residues. Trimming stripped 5 bases from V and 6 bases from J, with 16 bases between. As DNA, the CDR3 is TGCGCCAGCAGCGAGACATCAGGGGTGGCCGGGGAGCTGTTTTTT. It specifies CASSETSGVAGELFF.

This clonotype ranks as medium-sized. The rearrangement uses TRBV6-5 and TRBJ2-7; D possibly corresponds to TRBD2 (6 bases). V lost 2 bases to trimming and J lost 0 bases, with 8 bases between them. Germline-derived CDR1 and CDR2 are MNHEY and SVGAGI. The CDR3 is 14 amino acids. CDR3 sequence: CASSYAGSSYEQYF. Here the CDR3 DNA reads TGTGCCAGCAGTTACGCGGGGAGCTCCTACGAGCAGTACTTC.

This clonotype was observed at least ten times. The genes are TRBV12-3 or TRBV12-4 and TRBJ2-5, with D possibly matching TRBD1 (6 bases). The CDR3 covers 13 residues. V lost 5 bases to trimming and J lost 4 bases, with 11 bases between them. The CDR3 coding sequence is TGTGCCAGCAGTACAACAGGGAGAGAGACCCAGTACTTC. This encodes CASSTTGRETQYF.

The CDR3 loop reads CASEAGRAQHF. As DNA, the CDR3 is TGTGCCAGCGAGGCAGGGCGGGCCCAGCATTTT. The chain employs TRBV28 and TRBJ1-5; tentatively, D is TRBD1 (5 bases). Trimming cost V 8 bases and J 11 bases, with 13 bases left between them. The CDR3 loop spans 11 amino acids. Germline V lookup: CDR1 MDHEN, CDR2 SYDVKM.

Judged by abundance, this clonotype is medium-sized. The genes are TRBV20-1 and TRBJ2-7, with 7 bases lining up with TRBD2. Per germline, CDR1 DFQATT and CDR2 SNEGSKA (reference sequence). This CDR3 contains 15 residues. V lost 3 bases and J lost 2; bases outside the gene matches: 10. In DNA, the CDR3 is TGCAGTGCTAGCCTCCAGGGAGGGTGGACCTACGAGCAGTACTTC. As protein: CSASLQGGWTYEQYF.

This clonotype showed up many times. This chain joins TRBV10-3 and TRBJ2-3; a possible D gene is TRBD2 (7 bases). The V gene's germline CDR1 is ENHRY and CDR2 SYGVKD. Trimming shortened V by 7 bases and J by 3 bases, and 14 bases separated the two germline ends. The CDR3 is made up of 14 amino acids. As DNA, the CDR3 is TGTGCCATCAATAGAGGGGGGGGGACAGATACGCAGTATTTT. Translated, it gives CAINRGGGTDTQYF.

This clonotype was seen only a few times. V gene TRBV4-1 combines with J gene TRBJ2-7; the D gene could be TRBD1 or TRBD2 (5 bases each). Germline V gene data show CDR1 as MGHRA and CDR2 as YSYEKL. This CDR3 has 15 amino acids. Trimming removed 1 base from V and 7 bases from J, with 17 bases in between. CDR3 sequence reads: CASSQVGTRAREQYF. The CDR3 bases are TGCGCCAGCAGCCAAGTGGGGACCCGGGCGAGAGAGCAGTACTTC.

In this sample, this clonotype turned up many times. The V call is TRBV28, the J call TRBJ2-2; D call uncertain. Trimming stripped 3 bases from V and 7 bases from J, with 3 bases between. Germline CDR1 is MDHEN and CDR2 is SYDVKM. CDR3 length equals 11 residues. CDR3 nucleotide sequence: TGTGCCAGCAGTTTTGGCGGGGAGCTGTTTTTT. It encodes CASSFGGELFF.

This clonotype appeared many times. The rearrangement joins TRBV20-1 to TRBJ1-6; D may be TRBD1 (6 bases). V was shortened by 1 base and J by 3 bases, with 10 bases between the two germline ends. This CDR3 has 15 residues. Germline V gene sequence: CDR1 DFQATT, CDR2 SNEGSKA (reference sequence). The CDR3 DNA is TGCAGTGCTAGAGGAGAGACAGGCTATAATTCACCCCTCCACTTT. It yields the protein CSARGETGYNSPLHF.

By share, this clonotype ranks as medium-sized. The chain couples TRBV6-5 to TRBJ2-3; tentatively, D is TRBD2 (6 bases). Trimming pared 0 bases from V and 4 bases from J, leaving 17 bases between. Germline lookup yields CDR1 MNHEY and CDR2 SVGAGI. This CDR3 is 17 amino acids long. DNA for the CDR3: TGTGCCAGCAGTTACTCGGGTTCCTCGGGGGAGGCAGATACGCAGTATTTT. Encoded protein: CASSYSGSSGEADTQYF.

This clonotype is medium-sized (0.01 to 0.1%). This chain joins TRBV10-3 and TRBJ2-5, with 7 bases aligning to TRBD1. The trim removed 10 bases at V and 4 bases at J, leaving 9 bases unmatched. The CDR3 contains 13 residues. The germline V gene has CDR1 ENHRY and CDR2 SYGVKD. The CDR3 sequence: CATGQRGRETQYF. In nucleotides, the CDR3 is TGTGCCACAGGACAGAGGGGGCGAGAGACCCAGTACTTC.

This clonotype occurred many times. This chain connects TRBV7-2 to TRBJ1-3; TRBD1 is a possible D gene (5 bases). CDR1 is SGHTA, CDR2 FQGNSA, per germline. Trimming took 4 bases from V and 0 from J, leaving 10 bases between them. The CDR3 has 15 amino acids. CDR3 DNA: TGTGCCAGCAGCTCCAGGGCGCGCTCTGGAAACACCATATATTTT. This translates into CASSSRARSGNTIYF.

This clonotype is medium-sized in the sample. V gene TRBV3-2 combines with J gene TRBJ2-3; the table names TRBD2, a call not compared with the DNA. TRBV3-2 is marked as a pseudogene. The CDR3 has 20 residues. Here the CDR3 reads CASSQAEPGLLFNCIDTQYF. As DNA, the CDR3 is TGTGCCAGCAGCCAAGCTGAGCCCGGACTACTCTTTAATTGTATCGATACGCAGTATTTT.

Many counts were recorded for this clonotype. The V and J genes are TRBV7-2 and TRBJ1-1; D remains ambiguous. This CDR3 comprises 15 residues. The V end lost 1 base, the J end lost 7 bases, and 16 bases lay between the germline ends. Germline assignment: CDR1 SGHTA and CDR2 FQGNSA. This chain's CDR3 is CASSLDTAESREAFF. CDR3 coding DNA: TGTGCCAGCAGCTTAGATACCGCCGAATCTCGTGAAGCTTTCTTT.

This clonotype has more than one count but fewer than ten. The chain carries TRBV28 and TRBJ2-3; D unclear. Germline V gene sequence: CDR1 MDHEN, CDR2 SYDVKM. V was trimmed by 6 bases and J by 0 bases, leaving 19 bases between them. The CDR3 is 17 residues long. The chain's CDR3 is CASSKLSQKASTDTQYF. As DNA, the CDR3 is TGTGCCAGCAGCAAACTTAGTCAAAAAGCTAGCACAGATACGCAGTATTTT.

This clonotype was found many times. The J gene is TRBJ1-1, the V gene TRBV18; D uncertain. The ends were cut back, 3 bases at V and 1 base at J, with 12 bases in the middle. The CDR3 extends over 15 amino acids. The germline V gene has CDR1 KGHSH and CDR2 LQKENI. The CDR3: CASSPSNLGNTEAFF. The CDR3 region has the DNA TGTGCCAGCTCACCCTCTAATCTAGGGAACACTGAAGCTTTCTTT.

This clonotype was seen ten or more times. The chain links TRBV7-9 to TRBJ2-1; D possibly corresponds to TRBD2 (5 bases). The CDR3 runs to 13 residues. Trimming pared 1 base from V and 14 bases from J, leaving 15 bases between. CDR1 is SEHNR, CDR2 FQNEAQ, per germline (reference sequence). The CDR3 DNA reads TGTGCCAGCAGCTTAGGTCGGTTGGCTAGCAAGTTCTTC. Its protein is CASSLGRLASKFF.

The V call is TRBV5-4, the J call TRBJ2-2, with TRBD1 matching over 7 bases. Looked up from germline, CDR1 is SGHNT and CDR2 is YYREEE (reference sequence). This CDR3 is built from 16 residues. V lost 4 bases, J lost 5 bases, and 11 bases stayed unmatched. In DNA, the CDR3 is TGTGCCAGCAGCCCCACCCCGGGACAGAGTACCGGGGAGCTGTTTTTT. It specifies CASSPTPGQSTGELFF.

This clonotype is medium-sized within its sample. The gene calls are TRBV7-9 and TRBJ1-1, with D possibly being TRBD1 (5 bases). The CDR3 sequence is 14 residues long. Trimming cost V 4 bases and J 4 bases, with 13 bases left between them. CDR1 is SEHNR, CDR2 FQNEAQ, per germline (reference sequence). For the CDR3, the DNA is TGTGCCAGCAGCTATAACAGGCTTGGCACTGAAGCTTTCTTT. Protein: CASSYNRLGTEAFF.

This clonotype was seen repeatedly, ten times or more. The chain couples TRBV7-8 to TRBJ2-7; no reliable D call. Trimming shortened V by 1 base and J by 6 bases, and 7 bases separated the two germline ends. The CDR3 is 12 residues long. The V gene's germline CDR1 is SGHVS and CDR2 FQNEAQ. For the CDR3, the DNA is TGTGCCAGCAGCTTAGAGGAACCCGAGCAGTACTTC. Its protein is CASSLEEPEQYF. The full variable domain, its missing parts supplied by reference TRBV7-8 and TRBJ2-7, is GAGVSQSPRYKVAKRGQDVALRCDPISGHVSLFWYQQALGQGPEFLTYFQNEAQLDKSGLPSDRFFAERPEGSVSTLKIQRTQQEDSAVYLCASSLEEPEQYFGPGTRLTVT.

This clonotype occurred many times. CDR3 DNA: TGTGCCAGCAGTTTAGTGGGTAGCGGCCGTACGCAGTATTTT. It translates to CASSLVGSGRTQYF. The chain combines TRBV12-3 or TRBV12-4 with TRBJ2-3; possibly TRBD2 for D (6 bases). The V end was cut by 1 base, the J end by 8 bases, with 13 bases between. CDR3 length: 14 residues.

This clonotype has at least ten counts. The genes are TRBV2 and TRBJ1-6; no firm D call. V lost 5 bases to trimming and J lost 10 bases, with 15 bases between them. The CDR3 runs 14 residues. Germline loops: CDR1 SNHLY, CDR2 FYNNEI. CDR3 DNA sequence: TGTGCCAGCAGTATGGGCCCACCGGGCTCACCCCTCCACTTT. Translation: CASSMGPPGSPLHF.

In its sample, this clonotype is medium-sized. V gene TRBV7-2 combines with J gene TRBJ2-3, with 10 bases lining up with TRBD2. Germline loops: CDR1 SGHTA, CDR2 FQGNSA. The length of the CDR3 is 14 residues. The V gene end was trimmed by 3 bases and the J gene end by 4 bases; junction bases not matched to a gene: 1. CDR3 bases: TGTGCCAGCAGCTTCGGACTAGCGGCAGATACGCAGTATTTT. This codes for CASSFGLAADTQYF. The full variable domain, with the rest looked up from reference TRBV7-2 and TRBJ2-3, is GAGVSQSPSNKVTEKGKDVELRCDPISGHTALYWYRQSLGQGLEFLIYFQGNSAPDKSGLPSDRFSAERTGGSVSTLTIQRTQQEDSAVYLCASSFGLAADTQYFGPGTRLTVL.

This clonotype was counted once. This chain connects TRBV10-3 to TRBJ2-1; 8 bases map to TRBD2. V shed 4 bases, J shed 7 bases, and the junction held 12 bases outside the gene matches. This CDR3 is 16 amino acids long. Per the germline V gene, CDR1 is ENHRY and CDR2 is SYGVKD. CDR3 region: CAISGRTSSLGNEQFF. The DNA of the CDR3 is TGTGCCATCAGTGGCCGGACTAGCTCATTAGGGAATGAGCAGTTCTTC.

This clonotype has a count of ten or more. The chain carries TRBV5-5 and TRBJ1-1; D is perhaps TRBD1 (6 bases). CDR1 is SGHKS, CDR2 YYEKEE, per germline (reference sequence). The CDR3 extends over 15 amino acids. V was trimmed by 4 bases and J by 4 bases, leaving 17 bases between them. DNA of the CDR3: TGTGCCAGCAGCGCCACCCTTGACAGGTCCACTGAAGCTTTCTTT. Residues: CASSATLDRSTEAFF.

This clonotype occurred a few times. The chain couples TRBV7-6 to TRBJ2-7; D gene ambiguous. The CDR3 length is 12 residues. With 5 bases removed from V and 5 bases from J, the gap between germline ends came to 10 bases. The germline V gene encodes CDR1 SGHVS and CDR2 FNYEAQ. The CDR3 loop reads CASSPDQNEQYF. Written as DNA, the CDR3 is TGTGCCAGCAGCCCCGACCAGAACGAGCAGTACTTC.

The table lists this clonotype with many counts. The chain couples TRBV6-5 to TRBJ1-1, with D unclear. V dropped 0 bases and J dropped 3 bases, with 14 bases sitting between them. The CDR3 runs to 16 residues. Germline assignment: CDR1 MNHEY and CDR2 SVGAGI. CDR3 sequence reads: CASSYSMAIRDTEAFF. CDR3 DNA sequence: TGTGCCAGCAGTTACTCGATGGCTATCCGGGACACTGAAGCTTTCTTT.